This T cell receptor beta chain was sequenced for a study of blood T cells in healthy people across ages. Study observations and caveats: Estimated diversity that came from one million T cells was considered an underestimate.

The CDR3 extends over 13 amino acids. Germline V gene sequence: CDR1 MNHEY, CDR2 SVGEGT. A J-beta primer mix and a sample-barcoded 5' primer were used in a second PCR of about 7 to 12 cycles. TCRdb reprocessed the 5' RACE reads with MiXCR, giving one entry per CDR3 protein. This table has just over 800,000 distinct CDR3 sequences, 60% to 80% appearing once. Notes on this clonotype: Its antigen is still unknown.

The chain has TRBV6-2 or TRBV6-3 and TRBJ2-5, with D perhaps TRBD1 (6 bases). The J call may not be correct, given that the DNA end is closer to TRBJ2-7. This clonotype was sampled from a man aged 25-40 years in good health. The specimen was blood. Here the CDR3 reads CASLQGSIYEQYF. The CDR3 DNA reads as TGTGCCAGTTTACAGGGATCCATCTACGAGCAGTACTTC.